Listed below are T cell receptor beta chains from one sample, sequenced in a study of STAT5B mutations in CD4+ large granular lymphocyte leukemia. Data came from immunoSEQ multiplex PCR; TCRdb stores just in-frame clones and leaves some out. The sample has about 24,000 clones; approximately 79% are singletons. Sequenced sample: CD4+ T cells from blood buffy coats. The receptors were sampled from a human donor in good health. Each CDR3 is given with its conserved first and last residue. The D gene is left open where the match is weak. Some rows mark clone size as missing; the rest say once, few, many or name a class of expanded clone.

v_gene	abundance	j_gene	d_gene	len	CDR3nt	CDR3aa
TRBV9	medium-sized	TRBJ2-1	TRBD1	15	TGTGCCAGCAGCGTAGACGGGACAGGGTACAATGAGCAGTTCTTC	CASSVDGTGYNEQFF
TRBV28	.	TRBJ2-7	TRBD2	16	TGTGCCAGCAGCCCTAGCGGGAGGGACCGCCACTACGAGCAGTACTTC	CASSPSGRDRHYEQYF
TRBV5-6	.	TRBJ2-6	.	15	TGTGCCAGCAGCTTGGCGTCTCCTGGGGCCAACGTCCTGACTTTC	CASSLASPGANVLTF
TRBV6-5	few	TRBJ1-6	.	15	TGTGCCAGCAGTTACGGGACCGGAGGACCAGGACCCCTCCACTTT	CASSYGTGGPGPLHF
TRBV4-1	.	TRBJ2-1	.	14	TGCGCCAGCAGCGGGGGGGCCTTTTACAATGAGCAGTTCTTC	CASSGGAFYNEQFF
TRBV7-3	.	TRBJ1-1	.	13	TGTGCCAGCAGCTTACAGGCGAACACTGAAGCTTTCTTT	CASSLQANTEAFF
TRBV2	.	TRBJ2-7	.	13	TGTGCCAGCACTATCTCTGTACTCCGCGAGCAGTACTTC	CASTISVLREQYF
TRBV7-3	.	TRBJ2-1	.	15	TGTGCCAGCAGCCCAAACAACCCCAGGGGCGGTGAGCAGTTCTTC	CASSPNNPRGGEQFF
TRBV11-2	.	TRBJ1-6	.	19	TGTGCCAGCAGCCTAGATAGTGTGTACAGAGGATGGCGTAATTCACCCCTCCACTTT	CASSLDSVYRGWRNSPLHF
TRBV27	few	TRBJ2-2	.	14	TGTGCCAGCAGTTTCGGAGGGGCGTCCGGGGAGCTGTTTTTT	CASSFGGASGELFF
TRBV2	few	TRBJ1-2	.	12	TGTGCCAGCAGTGATGGGATCTATGGCTACACCTTC	CASSDGIYGYTF
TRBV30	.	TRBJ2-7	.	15	TGTGCCTGGAGTATTACCGGGATACTCTCTGGCGAGCAGTACTTC	CAWSITGILSGEQYF
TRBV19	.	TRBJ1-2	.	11	TGTGCCGGGGTTCGCGGGGGTGGCTACACCTTC	CAGVRGGGYTF
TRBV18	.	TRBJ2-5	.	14	TGTGCCAGCTCGGTGGACCAGGTAGCCTCGGGCCAGTACTTC	CASSVDQVASGQYF
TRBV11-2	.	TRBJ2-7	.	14	TGTGCCAGCAGGATTCTGACAGGTTCCTACGAGCAGTACTTC	CASRILTGSYEQYF
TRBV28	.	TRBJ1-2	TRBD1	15	TGTGCCAGCAGTTTACCGACAGGGGTTAACTATGGCTACACCTTC	CASSLPTGVNYGYTF
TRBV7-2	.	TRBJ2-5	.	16	TGTGCCAGCAGCCGCGGGGGCTTCGGCCCTCAAGAGACCCAGTACTTC	CASSRGGFGPQETQYF
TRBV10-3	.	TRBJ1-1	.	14	TGTGCCATCATCCAGAGCCTTCTGAACACTGAAGCTTTCTTT	CAIIQSLLNTEAFF
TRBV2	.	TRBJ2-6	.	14	TGTGCCAGCAGCTCGACCGGGGGTACTGACGTCCTGACTTTC	CASSSTGGTDVLTF
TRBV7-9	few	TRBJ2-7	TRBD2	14	TGTGCCAGCAGCCGGACTAGCGGGGCCTACGAGCAGTACTTC	CASSRTSGAYEQYF
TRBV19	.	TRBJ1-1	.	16	TGTGCCAGTAGTCGGAAGGTAACAGGGTGGAACACTGAAGCTTTCTTT	CASSRKVTGWNTEAFF
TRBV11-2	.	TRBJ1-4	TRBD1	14	TGTGCCAGCAGCCGGGACAGGCTTAATGAAAAACTGTTTTTT	CASSRDRLNEKLFF
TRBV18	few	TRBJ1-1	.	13	TGTGCCAGCTCGGAACGGGTAGGGTCTGAAGCTTTCTTT	CASSERVGSEAFF
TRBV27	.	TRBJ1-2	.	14	TGTGCCAGCAGTCCCAGGCGGACAATGGGTGGCTACACCTTC	CASSPRRTMGGYTF
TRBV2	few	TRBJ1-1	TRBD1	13	TGTGCCAGCAGACGGGACAGCCACACTGAAGCTTTCTTT	CASRRDSHTEAFF
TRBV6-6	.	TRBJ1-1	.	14	TGTGCCAGCAGTTACTCGGGGGGGAACACTGAAGCTTTCTTT	CASSYSGGNTEAFF
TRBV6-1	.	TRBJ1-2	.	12	TGTGCCAGCAGGGACACCGGCTATGGCTACACCTTC	CASRDTGYGYTF
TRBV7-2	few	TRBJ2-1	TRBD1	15	TGTGCCAGCAGCTTCACTCTAGACAGGGGCAATGAGCAGTTCTTC	CASSFTLDRGNEQFF
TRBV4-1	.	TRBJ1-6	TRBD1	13	TGCGCCAGCGGGGGACAGGACAATTCACCCCTCCACTTT	CASGGQDNSPLHF
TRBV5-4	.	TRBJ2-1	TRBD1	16	TGTGCCAGCAGCAAGGGAGGGGGACAGGGTGGGAATGAGCAGTTCTTC	CASSKGGGQGGNEQFF
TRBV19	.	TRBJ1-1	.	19	TGTGCCAGTAGGGGGGGGACTCCCATAAACCCAAACCGACGTACTGAAGCTTTCTTT	CASRGGTPINPNRRTEAFF
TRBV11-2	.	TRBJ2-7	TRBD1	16	TGTGCCAGCAGCTCTCTAAAGAGGACAGGGGCATACGAGCAGTACTTC	CASSSLKRTGAYEQYF